These 19 T cell receptor beta chains were all obtained from the same sample, sequenced in a study of response to subunit inactivated influenza vaccine (dated 2018 in TCRdb). The method was RT-PCR. TCRdb records Illumina HiSeq 2500 as the sequencer. TCRdb handled the public reads itself, with Q25 trimming in fastp and clone calling in MiXCR, and kept productive beta chains. Rows are unified per CDR3 protein, each entry keeping the most common DNA and genes. The sample includes almost 250,000 distinct CDR3 sequences, with 12% observed a single time. Clones ranked in the top ten supply approximately 8.4% of the sample. Sequences were derived from non-naive T cells sorted from PBMCs, sampled approximately 15 days before vaccination. Explained via the paper, the cell subset or site label denotes: memory T cell fraction. These receptors all stem from a man in his forties or fifties who received an inactivated influenza vaccine. Donor details come from another sample of the same person, matched by shared clones.

Only a few counts were recorded for this clonotype. The chain is built from TRBV12-3 or TRBV12-4 and TRBJ2-5; D may match TRBD1 or TRBD2 (5 bases each). Trimming took off 5 bases at V and 5 bases at J, with 15 bases between the two ends. This CDR3 has 14 residues. CDR3 sequence: CASSPGTGTETQYF. The CDR3 DNA sequence: TGTGCCAGCAGTCCAGGGACGGGAACTGAGACCCAGTACTTC.

There are a few counts of this clonotype. The V call is TRBV4-1, the J call TRBJ1-1; 9 bases are a match to TRBD1. Looked up from germline, CDR1 is MGHRA and CDR2 is YSYEKL. The CDR3 contains 15 residues. J was trimmed by 11 bases and V by 1 base; bases with no gene match: 11. The CDR3 bases are TGCGCCAGCAGCCAAGGGCCACAGGGGGCACGAGGGGCTTTCTTT. Protein: CASSQGPQGARGAFF.

This clonotype was found many times. V is TRBV5-1 and J is TRBJ1-3; 7 bases are a match to TRBD1. The CDR3 is 16 residues long. Germline CDR1 is SGHRS and CDR2 is YFSETQ. V lost 0 bases and J lost 2; bases outside the gene matches: 5. CDR3 amino acids: CASSLVPGGAGNTIYF. CDR3 DNA: TGCGCCAGCAGCTTGGTCCCAGGGGGAGCTGGAAACACCATATATTTT.

The table lists this clonotype with a few counts. The DNA of the CDR3 is TGCGCCAGCAGCCAGGATAGTCGCTCTGGAAACACCATATATTTT. Translation: CASSQDSRSGNTIYF. J is TRBJ1-3 and V is TRBV4-1; D is ambiguous. Germline loops: CDR1 MGHRA, CDR2 YSYEKL. This CDR3 has 15 residues. Trimming removed 3 bases at V and 0 bases at J, with 9 bases between.

The chain joins TRBV3-1 to TRBJ2-1, with a tentative D call TRBD1 (6 bases). Per germline, CDR1 LGHDT and CDR2 YNNKEL (reference sequence). CDR3 length: 14 residues. V gave up 0 bases and J gave up 5 bases, with 8 bases separating them. The CDR3 spells CASSQDRGHNEQFF. CDR3 DNA: TGTGCCAGCAGCCAAGACAGGGGTCACAATGAGCAGTTCTTC.

The rearrangement joins TRBV24-1 to TRBJ2-7; 9 bases fit TRBD1. The CDR3 consists of 17 residues. CDR1 and CDR2 (germline): KGHDR, SFDVKD. Trimming cost V 9 bases and J 3 bases; bases outside gene matches: 17. The CDR3 coding sequence is TGTGCCACCTCTCCGGGACAGGGAATGGGGACGGACTACGAGCAGTACTTC. This codes for CATSPGQGMGTDYEQYF.

This clonotype has just a few counts. J is TRBJ2-1 and V is TRBV24-1; 7 bases match TRBD2. J lost 0 bases, V lost 3 bases, and 4 bases had no gene match. CDR1 KGHDR and CDR2 SFDVKD come from the germline V gene. The CDR3 runs 16 residues. The CDR3 reads CATSDNGRNSYNEQFF. The CDR3 DNA reads as TGTGCCACCAGTGATAACGGGAGGAACTCCTACAATGAGCAGTTCTTC.

This clonotype occurred many times. The chain recombines TRBV6-2 or TRBV6-3 with TRBJ2-7, with D possibly matching TRBD1 (6 bases). In germline, CDR1 is MNHEY, CDR2 SVGEGT. CDR3 size: 12 residues. The V end was cut by 4 bases, the J end by 5 bases, with 9 bases between. For the CDR3, the DNA is TGTGCCAGCAGTTTGTCAGGGGACGAGCAGTACTTC. Its translation: CASSLSGDEQYF.

The chain joins TRBV29-1 to TRBJ2-7, with 8 nucleotides matching TRBD2. CDR1 and CDR2 (germline): SQVTM, ANQGSEA. The CDR3 has 12 amino acids. J gave up 6 bases and V 6 bases, and 7 bases lay outside the gene matches. As DNA, the CDR3 is TGCAGCGTCACCAGCGGGGGACCCGAGCAGTACTTC. Protein sequence: CSVTSGGPEQYF.

This chain joins TRBV27 and TRBJ2-6, with 7 nucleotides matching TRBD2. There are 16 residues in the CDR3. V lost 8 bases, J lost 0 bases, and 7 bases stayed unmatched. CDR1 and CDR2 (germline): MNHEY, SMNVEV (reference sequence). The CDR3 coding sequence is TGTGCCAGCGGGAGGGCTTCCAGCTCTGGGGCCAACGTCCTGACTTTC. Translated, it gives CASGRASSSGANVLTF.

In regard to this clonotype: Since a much larger clone is just one base distant, this may be a read error. This chain connects TRBV20-1 to TRBJ1-1, with TRBD1 as a possible D gene (5 bases). Germline CDR1 is DFQATT and CDR2 is SNEGSKA (reference sequence). Trimming removed 0 bases from V and 4 bases from J, with 12 bases in between. The CDR3 extends over 14 amino acids. The CDR3 loop is CSARDSRVVTEAFF. The CDR3 nucleotides are TGCAGTGCTAGAGATTCCAGGGTTGTCACTGAAGCTTTCTTT.

The V gene is TRBV30, the J gene TRBJ1-1; 10 bases align to TRBD1. V was pared by 5 bases and J by 6 bases, with 3 bases of the junction left unmatched. The germline gives CDR1 GTSNPN, CDR2 SVGIG (reference sequence). CDR3 length equals 12 residues. The CDR3 DNA is TGTGCCTGGGGGACAGGGGTCTCTGAAGCTTTCTTT. Its translation: CAWGTGVSEAFF. Full variable domain (rest looked up from reference TRBV30 and TRBJ1-1): SQTIHQWPATLVQPVGSPLSLECTVEGTSNPNLYWYRQAAGRGLQLLFYSVGIGQISSEVPQNLSASRPQDRQFILSSKKLLLSDSGFYLCAWGTGVSEAFFGQGTRLTVV.

This clonotype was picked up many times. The chain links TRBV3-1 to TRBJ2-1; D gene unclear. Looked up from germline, CDR1 is LGHDT and CDR2 is YNNKEL (reference sequence). V lost 0 bases and J 10 bases, leaving 10 bases between the germline ends. The CDR3 has 13 amino acids. CDR3 nucleotide sequence: TGTGCCAGCAGCCAAGATCCCGGTTGGGAGCAGTTCTTC. Translating it yields CASSQDPGWEQFF.

This sequence joins TRBV24-1 and TRBJ2-7; D remains unclear. CDR1 and CDR2 from the germline V gene are KGHDR and SFDVKD. The CDR3 covers 13 residues. Between the trimmed V and J ends, which lost 2 bases and 2 bases, there was a span of 6 bases. The CDR3 spells CATSDSWAYEQYF. CDR3 bases: TGTGCCACCAGTGATTCTTGGGCCTACGAGCAGTACTTC.

This clonotype occurred a few times. The chain has TRBV20-1 and TRBJ1-1, with 7 bases that match TRBD1. This CDR3 contains 14 residues. V was pared by 1 base and J by 2 bases, with 4 bases of the junction left unmatched. Germline CDR1 is DFQATT and CDR2 is SNEGSKA (reference sequence). This CDR3 is CSARAGTANTEAFF. CDR3 bases: TGCAGTGCTAGAGCCGGGACAGCTAACACTGAAGCTTTCTTT.

This clonotype was seen a handful of times. The chain employs TRBV29-1 and TRBJ2-5; 10 bases map to TRBD1. Germline CDR1 SQVTM, CDR2 ANQGSEA. This CDR3 has 15 residues. V dropped 0 bases and J dropped 5; count of bases not matched to a gene: 6. The CDR3: CSVEDKGQGPETQYF. In nucleotides, the CDR3 is TGCAGCGTTGAAGATAAGGGACAGGGGCCGGAGACCCAGTACTTC.

This clonotype came up many times. The chain carries TRBV24-1 and TRBJ2-5; 9 nucleotides align to TRBD2. The CDR3 is 17 residues long. The trim removed 4 bases at V and 2 bases at J, leaving 10 bases unmatched. Germline-derived CDR1 and CDR2 are KGHDR and SFDVKD. CDR3 DNA sequence: TGTGCCACCAGTGACGGGCTACTAGCGGGCGCTCAAGAGACCCAGTACTTC. Protein: CATSDGLLAGAQETQYF.

There are a few counts of this clonotype. CDR3 loop: CASSLVGLKGEQYF. The CDR3 bases are TGTGCCAGCAGCTTAGTAGGGCTCAAAGGCGAGCAGTACTTC. The rearrangement joins TRBV7-9 to TRBJ2-7; D not resolved. Trimming took off 1 base at V and 6 bases at J, with 13 bases between the two ends. Germline V gene data show CDR1 as SEHNR and CDR2 as FQNEAQ (reference sequence). The length of the CDR3 is 14 residues.

For the CDR3, the DNA is TGTGCCAGCAGCCGCTTCCGGGAGGGGTCCTACAATGAGCAGTTCTTC. The encoded protein is CASSRFREGSYNEQFF. The genes are TRBV14 and TRBJ2-1; 8 bases map to TRBD2. The CDR3 loop spans 16 amino acids. Per the germline V gene, CDR1 is SGHDN and CDR2 is FVKESK. Germline trimming cut 4 bases from V and 1 base from J; bases unmatched to any gene: 6.